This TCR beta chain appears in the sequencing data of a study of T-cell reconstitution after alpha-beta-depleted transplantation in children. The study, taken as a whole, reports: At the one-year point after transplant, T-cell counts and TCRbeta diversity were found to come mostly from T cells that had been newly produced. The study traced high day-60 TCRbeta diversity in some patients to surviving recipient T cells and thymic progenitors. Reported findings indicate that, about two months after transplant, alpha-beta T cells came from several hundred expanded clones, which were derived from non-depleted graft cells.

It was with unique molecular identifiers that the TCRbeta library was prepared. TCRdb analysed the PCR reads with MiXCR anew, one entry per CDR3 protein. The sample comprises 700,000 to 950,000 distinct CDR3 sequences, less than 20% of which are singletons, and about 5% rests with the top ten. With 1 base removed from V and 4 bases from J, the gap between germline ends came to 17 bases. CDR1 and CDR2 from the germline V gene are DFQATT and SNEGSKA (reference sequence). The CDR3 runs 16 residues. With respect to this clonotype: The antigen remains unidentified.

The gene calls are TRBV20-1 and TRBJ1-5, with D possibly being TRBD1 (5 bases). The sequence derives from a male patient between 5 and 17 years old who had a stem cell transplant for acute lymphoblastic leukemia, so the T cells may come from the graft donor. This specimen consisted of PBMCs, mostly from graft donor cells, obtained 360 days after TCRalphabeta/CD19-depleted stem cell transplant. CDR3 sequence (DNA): TGCAGTGCTAGAGGGGGGTTTGGGTCCCCTAATCAGCCCCAGCATTTT. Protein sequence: CSARGGFGSPNQPQHF.